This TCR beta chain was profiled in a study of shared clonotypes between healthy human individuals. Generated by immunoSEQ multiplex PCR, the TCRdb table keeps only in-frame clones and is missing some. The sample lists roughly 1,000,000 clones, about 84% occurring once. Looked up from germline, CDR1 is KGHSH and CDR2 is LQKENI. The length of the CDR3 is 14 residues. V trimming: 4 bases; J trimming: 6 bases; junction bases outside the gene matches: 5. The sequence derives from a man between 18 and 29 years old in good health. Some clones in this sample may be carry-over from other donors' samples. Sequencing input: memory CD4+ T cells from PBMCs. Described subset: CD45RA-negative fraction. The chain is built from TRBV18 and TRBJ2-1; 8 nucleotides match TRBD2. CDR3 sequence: CASSLQLAANEQFF. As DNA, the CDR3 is TGTGCCAGCTCACTTCAACTAGCGGCCAATGAGCAGTTCTTC.